This T cell receptor (beta chain) originates from a study of blood T cells in healthy people across ages. General study points: Among T cells, TCR beta diversity per million cells dropped roughly linearly as age rose.

With regard to this clonotype: Its antigen is unknown.

Using a J-beta primer mix together with a sample-barcoded 5' primer, a second PCR was run for roughly 6 to 11 cycles. TCRdb used MiXCR to reprocess the 5' RACE reads, holding one entry per CDR3 protein. The data show 790,000 or so distinct CDR3 sequences, more than 50% seen once. The CDR3 runs to 15 residues. Germline CDR1 SNHLY, CDR2 FYNNEI. Trimming at V came to 6 bases and at J to 5 bases, leaving 8 bases not matched to a gene. Input material: blood. This sequence joins TRBV2 and TRBJ1-5; TRBD1 agrees at 9 bases. The receptor was derived from a man aged 35 to 55 in good health. CDR3 coding DNA: TGTGCCAGCAGGACAGGGGGGCGGGGGCATCAGCCCCAGCATTTT. Its translation: CASRTGGRGHQPQHF.